The source of this T cell receptor (beta chain) is a study of identical twins. Findings of the study overall: Sequences that were out-of-frame, alpha and twin-shared displayed an excess of low generation probability.

Germline CDR1 reads KGHSH; CDR2 reads LQKENI. V was trimmed by 4 bases and J by 7 bases, leaving 13 bases between them. CDR3 length: 13 residues. A word on this clonotype: Its specificity is not known.

TCRdb analysed the 5' RACE reads with MiXCR anew, one entry per CDR3 protein. Altogether around 230,000 distinct CDR3 sequences are present, 6.5% to 8% being singletons, with the ten largest covering 13% to 15%. The same sample was also studied in work on T cells expressing NK-cell markers. As that report states: Dominant NKG2C+ clonotypes made up roughly 1.0-7.5% of CD8+ T cells in about six donors.

The specimen was CD8+ T cells sorted from blood. This receptor was taken from a woman in her late teens or twenties in good health. The chain recombines TRBV18 with TRBJ1-1; D is perhaps TRBD1 (5 bases). The CDR3 sequence is CASSQPDRSEAFF. CDR3 nucleotide sequence: TGTGCCAGCTCACAACCTGACAGAAGTGAAGCTTTCTTT.